Listed here is a single T cell receptor (beta chain). This clonotype was counted at least ten times. This receptor's antigen is unknown. No much larger clone is present one base from it, and per-base qualities are unavailable. The data were obtained in a study of T cells in Graves' hyperthyroidism and ophthalmopathy (dated by TCRdb to the late 2010s). Regarding the complete study: Peripheral blood was collected at initial diagnosis, before any treatment. A discovery cohort of around 100 patients, roughly 45 with Graves' ophthalmopathy and 57 with stable Graves' hyperthyroidism, was used to find distinguishing TCR V-J signatures. An independent validation cohort of under 20 hyperthyroidism patients and about 15 patients who later progressed to ophthalmopathy tested prospective prediction of ophthalmopathy. The 100 discovery patients were randomly split 7:3 into training and test sets. In addition, the study compared T-cell repertoires in thyroid tissue and in blood from about six Graves' hyperthyroidism patients. Following sampling, methimazole starting at 30 mg daily was given to hyperthyroidism patients, and high-dose intravenous methylprednisolone was given to ophthalmopathy patients. TCR Vbeta CDR3 sequencing of 135 peripheral blood samples (over 40 ophthalmopathy, some 75 hyperthyroidism and approximately 17 progressor patients) is reported in the paper. The research as a whole found: Ophthalmopathy was separated from stable hyperthyroidism by a 13 V-J signature model, with around 88% sensitivity and roughly 84% specificity obtained in cross-validation and 80%/75% obtained in testing. In validation, progression to ophthalmopathy was predicted by the model with more than 65% sensitivity and nearly 75% specificity, a median of roughly 6.4 months before onset. Blood samples also contained most of the expanded thyroid clonotypes (frequency above 0.001), which suggests that blood repertoires may reflect thyroid immune responses. No statistical method was used to set the sample size in advance, and investigators knew the group allocation.

The TCR beta CDR3 regions were amplified from RNA transcripts. For the first round of RT-PCR on the TCR CDR3, the HTBI primer set was used together with the Qiagen OneStep RT-PCR kit. A second multiplex PCR round built the libraries, followed by size selection and purification. The libraries were sequenced on an Illumina HiSeq2000 using paired-end 100 bp reads. As for the authors' bioinformatics: SOAPnuke was used to process the raw data, throwing out any read that contained adapters or uncalled bases, had a mean Phred below 15, or lacked an exact constant-primer or identifier match. COPE v1.2.5 was used to merge the high-quality paired reads, and each unique nucleotide sequence was defined as a clonotype. MiTCR v1.1 was used to align the clonotypes against IMGT TRBV, TRBD and TRBJ reference segments. Only V-J combinations with frequency above 0.0001, covering 99.2% of repertoires, were analysed. A TCS score was defined as the ratio of F50 (clonal expansion) to E x V (chaos), with BLOSUM62-based TCRdist applied between CDR3 peptides within each V-J. Welch's t-statistics and random forest reduced several hundred V-J features to under 15, which were used in a naive Bayes classifier (R e1071). The public reads were reanalyzed by TCRdb: fastp trimming at Q25, MiXCR alignment, in-frame beta chains only. Records with the same CDR3 protein are collapsed into one entry carrying the most frequent genes and DNA. The V and J calls come from TCRdb's annotation, not from the publication. This sample is represented by about 700,000 distinct CDR3 sequences; 14% of them were singletons. In total, the top ten clones hold 10% of the sample.

Stable Graves' hyperthyroidism was defined as the absence of progression to ophthalmopathy over 18 months of follow-up. Hyperthyroidism patients were aged 18 to 65 years and newly diagnosed, with disease duration of less than 2 months. Patients with uncontrolled infections, other autoimmune diseases, pregnancy or lactation were excluded. Diagnoses were established on the basis of clinical symptoms, serum thyroxine and TRAb, thyroid ultrasound, and orbital computed tomography. PBMCs were separated from around 9.1 ml of fresh peripheral blood using Ficoll-Paque density gradient centrifugation. Total RNA was extracted with Trizol reagent, and quality was checked on an Agilent 2100 Bioanalyzer. The CDR3 contains 13 residues, cysteine and phenylalanine counted. Only CDR3 DNA remains: 39 bases, in frame from the first base. Deletion took 3 bases off V and 2 bases off J, with a span of 8 bases between the germline ends. Reading the germline V gene (reference sequence) gives CDR1 MNHEY and CDR2 SMNVEV.

The chain joins TRBV27 to TRBJ2-7, with no reliable assignment of the D segment. Sequences were obtained from blood. The sequence came from a woman aged 18-30 years with Graves' hyperthyroidism. The CDR3 reads CASSLRQTYEQYF. The bases are TGTGCCAGCAGTTTGAGGCAGACCTACGAGCAGTACTTC.